These T cell receptor beta chains were read from a single sample in a study of a mutant IDH1 vaccine in newly diagnosed glioma. Their antigen targets remain unknown. This table comes from immunoSEQ multiplex PCR, and its TCRdb copy is limited to in-frame clones, with some not included. The data contain tens of thousands of clones, roughly 74% of them singletons. The sequenced sample was PBMCs, obtained from a glioma patient whose treatment included an IDH1 peptide vaccine. The receptors stem from a man aged 45-65 years with glioma. Both conserved end residues are part of each CDR3. Each record gives: D gene, J gene, clone size, V gene, CDR3 protein, CDR3 DNA. D genes are given only for firm matches. Clone sizes are given selectively: once, few, many, or a class where the clone is expanded.

>NA|TRBJ1-1|NA|TRBV2
CASDRQNTEAFF
TGTGCCAGCGATAGACAGAACACTGAAGCTTTCTTT
>TRBD1|TRBJ1-1|NA|TRBV7-9
CASSSLTGQTEAFF
TGTGCCAGCAGCTCGTTGACAGGGCAAACTGAAGCTTTCTTT
>NA|TRBJ1-2|NA|TRBV12-1
CASSSSRQGTYGYTF
TGTGCCAGCAGCTCCTCACGACAGGGTACCTATGGCTACACCTTC
>NA|TRBJ2-3|NA|TRBV6-5
CASSYSTGSDTQYF
TGTGCCAGCAGTTACTCGACAGGATCAGATACGCAGTATTTT
>NA|TRBJ2-3|NA|TRBV18
CASSRKGTDTDTQYF
TGTGCCAGCTCAAGAAAGGGGACGGACACAGATACGCAGTATTTT
>NA|TRBJ1-2|NA|TRBV4-1
CASSQDPVNYGYTF
TGCGCCAGCAGCCAAGATCCAGTTAACTATGGCTACACCTTC
>NA|TRBJ1-2|NA|TRBV4-1
CASSQQALGGYGYTF
TGCGCCAGCAGCCAACAGGCGTTAGGGGGCTATGGCTACACCTTC
>NA|TRBJ1-1|NA|TRBV5-1
CASSPVGGGNTEAFF
TGCGCCAGCAGCCCCGTTGGGGGGGGCAACACTGAAGCTTTCTTT
>NA|TRBJ1-1|NA|TRBV5-1
CASSLAGAGMNTEAFF
TGCGCCAGCAGCTTGGCAGGGGCGGGTATGAACACTGAAGCTTTCTTT
>TRBD2|TRBJ2-1|NA|TRBV6-6
CASKGGGYNEQFF
TGTGCGAGCAAAGGCGGGGGATACAATGAGCAGTTCTTC
>NA|TRBJ1-6|once|TRBV30
CAWSLPGTENSPLHF
TGTGCCTGGAGTCTCCCCGGGACCGAAAATTCACCCCTCCACTTT
>TRBD2|TRBJ2-5|NA|TRBV6-1
CASTGTIQETQYF
TGTGCCAGCACCGGGACTATCCAAGAGACCCAGTACTTC
>NA|TRBJ2-2|NA|TRBV18
CASSSDPKQLFF
TGTGCCAGCTCATCTGACCCCAAACAGCTGTTTTTT
>NA|TRBJ2-7|NA|TRBV18
CASSRSSYEQYF
TGTGCCAGCTCTCGGAGCTCCTACGAGCAGTACTTC
>NA|TRBJ1-6|NA|TRBV2
CASSDRVQYSPLHF
TGTGCCAGCAGTGACAGGGTACAGTACTCACCCCTCCACTTT
>TRBD1|TRBJ2-5|once|TRBV19
CASSALRGRDETQYF
TGTGCCAGTAGTGCCCTCAGGGGGCGAGACGAGACCCAGTACTTC
>TRBD1|TRBJ1-1|NA|TRBV10-3
CAIRNSKETGASGAFF
TGTGCCATCAGGAACTCGAAAGAGACAGGGGCATCGGGTGCTTTCTTT
>NA|TRBJ1-3|few|TRBV6-1
CALGSSGNTIYF
TGTGCCTTAGGGAGCTCTGGAAACACCATATATTTT
>NA|TRBJ1-1|few|TRBV18
CASSPGRGDTEAFF
TGTGCCAGCTCACCCGGACGGGGGGACACTGAAGCTTTCTTT
>NA|TRBJ1-4|few|TRBV14
CASSQEPSGGLSEKLFF
TGTGCCAGCAGCCAAGAGCCATCCGGGGGGCTGAGTGAAAAACTGTTTTTT
>TRBD2|TRBJ2-5|NA|TRBV10-2
CASSGGGMAQYF
TGCGCCAGCAGTGGGGGGGGTATGGCCCAGTACTTC
>NA|TRBJ1-2|NA|TRBV14
CASSQEGGGPNYYGYTF
TGTGCCAGCAGCCAAGAAGGCGGGGGTCCAAATTACTATGGCTACACCTTC
>TRBD1|TRBJ2-7|NA|TRBV5-1
CASSRGGQGGSYEQYF
TGCGCCAGCAGCCGGGGGGGACAGGGGGGATCCTACGAGCAGTACTTC
>NA|TRBJ1-5|NA|TRBV4-3
CASSQDPKGNQPQHF
TGCGCCAGCAGCCAAGATCCCAAGGGCAATCAGCCCCAGCATTTT
>NA|TRBJ1-1|NA|TRBV19
CASRKGLQAEAFF
TGTGCCAGTAGAAAGGGACTTCAGGCCGAAGCTTTCTTT
>TRBD1|TRBJ2-7|NA|TRBV4-3
CASSQDKGASGYEQYF
TGCGCCAGCAGCCAAGATAAGGGGGCCAGCGGTTACGAGCAGTACTTC
>NA|TRBJ2-2|NA|TRBV5-4
CASSWSLGNTGELFF
TGTGCCAGCAGCTGGAGCTTGGGAAACACCGGGGAGCTGTTTTTT
>NA|TRBJ1-1|NA|TRBV13
CASSTFGTTEAFF
TGTGCCAGCAGTACGTTCGGGACAACTGAAGCTTTCTTT
>TRBD1|TRBJ2-7|NA|TRBV7-8
CASSADRDYEQYF
TGTGCCAGCAGCGCGGACAGGGACTACGAGCAGTACTTC
>NA|TRBJ2-5|NA|TRBV7-9
CASSLVRASKETQYF
TGTGCCAGCAGCTTAGTAAGAGCATCTAAAGAGACCCAGTACTTC
>NA|TRBJ2-1|NA|TRBV5-1
CASSLEPSPGGYNEQFF
TGCGCCAGCAGCTTGGAACCGTCCCCTGGGGGCTACAATGAGCAGTTCTTC
>TRBD1|TRBJ1-1|NA|TRBV13
CASSSDRERRAFF
TGTGCCAGCAGCTCCGACAGGGAACGGAGGGCTTTCTTT